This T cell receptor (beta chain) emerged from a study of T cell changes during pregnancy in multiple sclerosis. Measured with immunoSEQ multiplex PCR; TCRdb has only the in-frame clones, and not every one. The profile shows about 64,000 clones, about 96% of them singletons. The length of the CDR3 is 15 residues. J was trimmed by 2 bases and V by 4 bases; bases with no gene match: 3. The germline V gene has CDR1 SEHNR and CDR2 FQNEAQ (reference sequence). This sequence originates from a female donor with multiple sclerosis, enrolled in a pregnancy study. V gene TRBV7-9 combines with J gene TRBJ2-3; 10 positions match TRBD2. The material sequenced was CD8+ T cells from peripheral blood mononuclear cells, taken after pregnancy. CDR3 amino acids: CASSSGLAVTDTQYF. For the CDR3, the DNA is TGTGCCAGCAGCTCCGGACTAGCGGTCACAGATACGCAGTATTTT.